This T cell receptor (beta chain) was observed in a study of radiotherapy plus CTLA-4 blockade in lung cancer. Regarding the study as a whole: Clones of tumor-derived TCRs expanded in blood after radiotherapy plus ipilimumab. Early shifts in blood T cell clones, with interferon-beta, reportedly predicted response best.

CDR1 and CDR2 (germline): MGHRA, YSYEKL. The CDR3 spans 15 residues. J gave up 3 bases and V 3 bases, and 5 bases lay outside the gene matches. The table came from immunoSEQ multiplex PCR; TCRdb's copy has only in-frame clones and leaves some out. The sample holds fewer than 100,000 clones, about 79% seen once. Note on this clone: The antigen is unknown.

The TCR comes from a human donor with non-small cell lung cancer whose response to radiotherapy plus ipilimumab could not be evaluated. Some clones in this sample may be carry-over from other donors' samples. The sample in question was peripheral blood, obtained from a patient treated with radiotherapy plus ipilimumab. The chain joins TRBV4-1 to TRBJ2-7, with 10 bases aligning to TRBD2. CDR3 loop: CASSQGLAGVYEQYF. CDR3 sequence (DNA): TGCGCCAGCAGCCAGGGGCTAGCGGGGGTCTACGAGCAGTACTTC.